Presented here are 2 T cell receptor beta chains from one specimen sequenced in a study of tumour-infiltrating T cells in Burkitt lymphoma. Generated by immunoSEQ multiplex PCR, the TCRdb table keeps only in-frame clones and is missing some. The table shows more than 40,000 clones, with about a third occurring only once. The material sequenced was tumor tissue. The receptors come from a human donor with Burkitt lymphoma.

This clone was observed a few times. This chain links TRBV6-1 with TRBJ1-2; D call uncertain. In germline, CDR1 is MNHNS, CDR2 SASEGT. This CDR3 is built from 12 residues. With 3 bases removed from V and 5 bases from J, the gap between germline ends came to 7 bases. The CDR3 is CASSETPYGYTF. In DNA, the CDR3 is TGTGCCAGCAGTGAGACTCCTTATGGCTACACCTTC.

V gene TRBV5-1 combines with J gene TRBJ1-2; 8 nucleotides align to TRBD1. V trimming: 4 bases; J trimming: 3 bases; junction bases outside the gene matches: 5. Germline CDR1 reads SGHRS; CDR2 reads YFSETQ. The CDR3 spans 14 residues. CDR3 in amino acids: CASSRSTGDYGYTF. For the CDR3, the DNA is TGCGCCAGCAGCCGCTCGACAGGGGACTATGGCTACACCTTC.